This entry lists 21 T cell receptor beta chains sequenced from one sample in a study of post-analysis software for immune sequencing data (dated by TCRdb to the mid-2010s). The antigens of these receptors remain unknown. Broad study findings and their caveats: Significantly higher frequencies in patients than in controls were found for five or six TRBV segments, including TRBV5-6, TRBV5-1 and TRBV20-1.

The library was generated by PCR. The reads were generated on an Illumina HiSeq 2500. To reduce PCR and sequencing biases, unique molecular identifiers were built into the TCR beta cDNA libraries. TCRdb passed the public sequencing reads through fastp at Q25 and MiXCR, retaining productive beta sequences. CDR3 protein sequences are deduplicated, and each keeps its most common genes and DNA. This sample holds about 380,000 distinct CDR3 sequences; roughly 35% were observed only once. The ten largest clones represent around an eighth of the sample. What was sequenced was blood. These receptors were collected from a girl between 5 and 17 years old with multiple sclerosis.

J is TRBJ2-3 and V is TRBV7-9, with 8 bases aligning to TRBD2. Germline values: CDR1 SEHNR, CDR2 FQNEAQ (reference sequence). The CDR3 is 16 residues long. Germline trimming cut 5 bases from V and 2 bases from J; bases unmatched to any gene: 9. This CDR3 is CASSPQSGGSTDTQYF. The CDR3 region has the DNA TGTGCCAGCAGCCCCCAGAGCGGGGGATCCACAGATACGCAGTATTTT.

Of note for this clonotype: The conserved phenylalanine or tryptophan is not found at the CDR3 terminus, so this likely reflects a read error. The chain is built from TRBV6-5 and TRBJ2-7; D is tentatively TRBD1 or TRBD2 (5 bases each). Germline V lookup: CDR1 MNHEY, CDR2 SVGAGI. V was shortened by 4 bases and J by 3 bases, with 10 bases between the two germline ends. The CDR3 is 13 amino acids. The CDR3 reads CASSWGPLYEQYC. The CDR3 DNA is TGTGCCAGCAGTTGGGGACCGCTCTACGAGCAGTACTGC.

The CDR3 region is CASSFGTLGEQYF. DNA of the CDR3: TGTGCCAGCAGCTTCGGGACCTTGGGGGAGCAGTACTTC. The gene calls are TRBV11-2 and TRBJ2-7; D may correspond to TRBD1 or TRBD2 (5 bases each). Trimming took 3 bases from V and 7 from J, leaving 13 bases between them. CDR3 length: 13 residues. Germline CDR1 reads SGHAT; CDR2 reads FQNNGV.

This clonotype was found a few times. The CDR3 DNA reads TGTGCCAGCAGTACAAGCCCTCGGACAGGGTCCTATGGCTACACCTTC. This sequence encodes CASSTSPRTGSYGYTF. The V and J genes are TRBV28 and TRBJ1-2; 8 positions agree with TRBD1. Germline values: CDR1 MDHEN, CDR2 SYDVKM. This CDR3 has 16 residues. V was pared by 5 bases and J by 4 bases, with 12 bases of the junction left unmatched.

This clonotype was picked up a small number of times. This chain joins TRBV7-6 and TRBJ2-1, with 7 bases fitting TRBD1. V lost 5 bases to trimming and J lost 6 bases; unmatched junction nucleotides: 13. The CDR3 loop spans 16 amino acids. Per the germline V gene, CDR1 is SGHVS and CDR2 is FNYEAQ. The CDR3 loop reads CASSPSQRTGRNEQFF. CDR3 bases: TGTGCCAGCAGCCCAAGTCAAAGGACAGGACGCAATGAGCAGTTCTTC.

The chain recombines TRBV28 with TRBJ2-1, with 16 bases identical to TRBD2. Germline-derived CDR1 and CDR2 are MDHEN and SYDVKM. This CDR3 region has 18 residues. V lost 5 bases, J lost 7 bases, and 11 bases stayed unmatched. CDR3 residues: CASSLGLAGGPGQNEQFF. Here the CDR3 DNA reads TGTGCCAGCAGTCTGGGACTAGCGGGGGGGCCTGGCCAAAATGAGCAGTTCTTC.

The gene calls are TRBV6-6 and TRBJ1-2; D gene unclear. Trimming stripped 7 bases from V and 0 bases from J, with 12 bases between. The CDR3 extends over 14 amino acids. Per germline, CDR1 MNHNY and CDR2 SVGAGI (reference sequence). As DNA, the CDR3 is TGTGCCAGCACCCGTAACTCCTCTAACTATGGCTACACCTTC. It encodes CASTRNSSNYGYTF.

This clonotype occurred a few times. V usage is TRBV11-1 and J usage is TRBJ2-7; D could derive from TRBD1 or TRBD2 (5 bases each). The length of the CDR3 is 14 residues. Germline assignment: CDR1 SGHAT and CDR2 FQDESV (reference sequence). The V end lost 5 bases, the J end lost 2 bases, and 13 bases lay between the germline ends. The CDR3 loop is CASSISGTPYEQYF. The CDR3 DNA follows: TGTGCCAGCAGCATTTCCGGGACCCCCTACGAGCAGTACTTC.

This clonotype came up a few times. This CDR3 is CAISDNYNEQFF. The CDR3 DNA follows: TGTGCCATCAGTGACAACTACAATGAGCAGTTCTTC. This chain connects TRBV10-3 to TRBJ2-1, with D unclear. The germline gives CDR1 ENHRY, CDR2 SYGVKD. This CDR3 contains 12 residues. Trimming removed 3 bases from V and 3 bases from J, with 3 bases in between.

The sample holds a few counts of this clonotype. V usage is TRBV29-1 and J usage is TRBJ2-3, with TRBD2 matching 11 bases. With V trimmed by 6 bases and J by 6 bases, 11 bases remained unmatched. The CDR3 runs 15 residues. In germline, CDR1 is SQVTM, CDR2 ANQGSEA. The CDR3 sequence: CSVNPSGGLQDTQYF. DNA of the CDR3: TGCAGCGTAAATCCTAGCGGGGGGCTGCAGGATACGCAGTATTTT.

The rearrangement links TRBV4-1 to TRBJ1-6; the D gene is possibly TRBD1 (6 bases). The CDR3 consists of 16 residues. The ends were cut back, 0 bases at V and 10 bases at J, with 16 bases in the middle. Germline CDR1 is MGHRA and CDR2 is YSYEKL. This chain's CDR3 is CASSQEGAGAESPLHF. The DNA of the CDR3 is TGCGCCAGCAGCCAAGAGGGGGCAGGGGCGGAATCACCCCTCCACTTT.

Written as DNA, the CDR3 is TGCAGTGCTGCCTCAGGACAGGGGACAAATCAGCCCCAGCATTTT. Translated: CSAASGQGTNQPQHF. The rearrangement links TRBV20-1 to TRBJ1-5; 9 nucleotides align to TRBD1. Germline V gene data show CDR1 as DFQATT and CDR2 as SNEGSKA (reference sequence). V gave up 5 bases and J gave up 4 bases; unmatched junction bases: 9. CDR3 size: 15 residues.

The chain carries TRBV27 and TRBJ2-5, with D possibly matching TRBD2 (7 bases). From germline, CDR1 is MNHEY and CDR2 SMNVEV (reference sequence). The CDR3 has 18 residues. Trimming pared 0 bases from V and 6 bases from J, leaving 23 bases between. DNA of the CDR3: TGTGCCAGCAGTTTATCAGTAGGGGGGAGGGCCCTCGTGAAGACCCAGTACTTC. Translated: CASSLSVGGRALVKTQYF.

Comment on this clonotype: A much larger clone differs from this one at a single base, so this may be a read error. This rearrangement joins TRBV6-2 or TRBV6-3 to TRBJ2-1; no definite D call. The CDR3 is made up of 13 amino acids. Per the germline V gene, CDR1 is MNHEY and CDR2 is SVGEGT. The V and J ends lost 6 bases and 7 bases respectively, with 13 bases between them. The CDR3 sequence is CASRLSPWNEQFF. In DNA, the CDR3 is TGTGCCAGCAGGCTATCCCCTTGGAATGAGCAGTTCTTC.

This chain connects TRBV10-3 to TRBJ2-7; 7 positions agree with TRBD1. With 0 bases clipped from V and 2 bases from J, the junction kept 4 bases outside the gene matches. The CDR3 has 15 residues. Germline V CDR1 and CDR2: ENHRY, SYGVKD. The CDR3: CAISESWDSPYEQYF. The CDR3 DNA follows: TGTGCCATCAGTGAGTCGTGGGACAGCCCCTACGAGCAGTACTTC.

This clonotype was counted a few times. This chain links TRBV6-6 with TRBJ1-5; D unresolved. The CDR3 is 14 residues long. Trimming took off 2 bases at V and 2 bases at J, with 7 bases between the two ends. The germline gives CDR1 MNHNY, CDR2 SVGAGI (reference sequence). In DNA form, the CDR3 reads TGTGCCAGCAGTTACGGCGAGGGCAATCAGCCCCAGCATTTT. Translated, it gives CASSYGEGNQPQHF.

The chain employs TRBV5-1 and TRBJ1-1, with D unresolved. From germline, CDR1 is SGHRS and CDR2 YFSETQ. This CDR3 has 13 residues. Deletions cut 4 bases from V and 2 bases from J, with 9 bases between. Written as DNA, the CDR3 is TGCGCCAGCAGCAATGAACTTAACACTGAAGCTTTCTTT. This gives the protein CASSNELNTEAFF.

This clonotype was detected a few times. This chain connects TRBV12-3 or TRBV12-4 to TRBJ1-5; D uncertain. The V gene lost 3 bases and the J gene lost 7 bases, with 10 bases spanning the gap. The CDR3 is 13 amino acids. The CDR3 region is CASSLEVRQPQHF. CDR3 in DNA: TGTGCCAGCAGTTTGGAGGTACGGCAGCCCCAGCATTTT.

The CDR3 reads CASTLTGSNTGELFF. DNA of the CDR3: TGTGCCAGCACCTTGACAGGCTCGAACACCGGGGAGCTGTTTTTT. The chain recombines TRBV11-3 with TRBJ2-2; D possibly corresponds to TRBD1 (6 bases). V lost 7 bases and J lost 0, with 12 bases in between. The CDR3 sequence is 15 residues long. Germline V gene data show CDR1 as SGHNT and CDR2 as YENEEA.

This clonotype was detected a few times. The chain is built from TRBV15 and TRBJ2-7; 7 nucleotides line up with TRBD1. CDR3 length equals 14 residues. Germline CDR1 is LNHNV and CDR2 is YYDKDF (reference sequence). V was clipped by 5 bases and J by 5 bases; unmatched bases: 9. CDR3 region: CATSVQGEGDEQYF. The CDR3 DNA reads TGTGCCACCAGCGTTCAGGGGGAAGGGGACGAGCAGTACTTC.

The chain uses TRBV5-1 and TRBJ2-3; the D is unclear. The CDR3 contains 14 residues. Germline V gene sequence: CDR1 SGHRS, CDR2 YFSETQ. Trimming stripped 0 bases from V and 5 bases from J, with 10 bases between. CDR3 sequence (DNA): TGCGCCAGCAGCTTGGACCTCATGGGAGATACGCAGTATTTT. It is translated as CASSLDLMGDTQYF.